This T cell receptor (beta chain) is from a study of blood T cell repertoires in COVID-19. Study background: Collection of acute and convalescent COVID-19 samples took place in the United States, Italy and Spain. The analysed material was cDNA or gDNA that came from T cells, B-cell-depleted T cells, or PBMCs.

In the original analysis: Scientists estimated how many nucleated cells there were by amplifying reference gene primers. The repertoire was sequenced with immunoSEQ multiplex PCR; TCRdb's copy has only in-frame clones and lacks some. The V and J calls and the clone size are those of that table, but D and trimming were determined from the DNA. The sample has just over 250,000 clones; approximately 87% are singletons. Germline values: CDR1 MNHEY, CDR2 SMNVEV (reference sequence). The V and J ends lost 6 bases and 5 bases, in that order; junction bases with no gene match: 12. The CDR3 sequence is 15 residues long.

This receptor was obtained from a woman in her forties or fifties with acute or convalescent COVID-19. The sample consisted of peripheral blood. The chain carries TRBV27 and TRBJ1-1; 7 positions match TRBD1. In nucleotides, the CDR3 is TGTGCCAGCAGAATCCGAGGGGGCGCGGGTACTGAAGCTTTCTTT. Translating gives CASRIRGGAGTEAFF.